These 32 T cell receptor beta chains were all obtained from the same sample, sequenced in a study of relationships among human T cell subsets (dated by TCRdb to the early 2010s). The method behind the library was multiplex PCR. TCRdb shows the sequencer as 454 GS FLX. TCR alpha and beta CDR3 regions were amplified from mRNA by semiquantitative ARM-PCR. In ARM-PCR, tagged nested gene-specific primers were applied first, and communal superprimers then carried out the exponential amplification. TCRdb reprocessed the public reads (quality trimming at Q25 with fastp, clone calling with MiXCR) and kept in-frame beta chains. Entries are consolidated by CDR3 protein sequence, retaining the most common genes and DNA. The sample yields about 5,500 distinct CDR3 sequences; 50% to 65% were counted once. The ten largest clonotypes hold 57% of the sample. To isolate CD8+ cytotoxic T cells, anti-CD4 multisort beads were first used for negative selection, and anti-CD8 beads were then used for positive selection.

What was sequenced was CD8+ T cells sorted from blood. These receptors were collected from a man aged 40-49 years in good health.

This chain connects TRBV6-5 to TRBJ1-2, with a tentative D call TRBD1 (6 bases). The germline V and J ends were trimmed by 0 bases and 3 bases, with 11 bases remaining between them. The CDR3 contains 15 residues. Germline CDR1 reads MNHEY; CDR2 reads SVGAGI. The DNA for the CDR3 is TGTGCCAGCAGTTACTCGATGGGGGGCCACTATGGCTACACCTTC. Amino acids: CASSYSMGGHYGYTF.

V gene TRBV11-2 combines with J gene TRBJ2-4, with TRBD1 identical over 9 bases. The CDR3 length is 16 residues. Germline V CDR1 and CDR2: SGHAT, FQNNGV. Trimming took 5 bases from V and 9 from J; bases not matched to a gene: 14. CDR3 sequence reads: CASSARTGEGIGIQYF. The CDR3 DNA is TGTGCCAGCAGCGCAAGGACAGGGGAAGGGATAGGCATTCAGTACTTC.

This chain's CDR3 is CASSQTLSYEQYF. The CDR3 DNA reads as TGTGCCAGCTCCCAGACCCTCTCCTACGAGCAGTACTTC. This chain connects TRBV11-2 to TRBJ2-7; no definite D call. V was cut by 8 bases and J by 0 bases, with 11 bases left in between. The CDR3 has 13 residues. Germline assignment: CDR1 SGHAT and CDR2 FQNNGV.

This clonotype was observed a single time. The chain recombines TRBV20-1 with TRBJ2-1, with unresolved D. CDR3 size: 13 residues. With 7 bases removed from V and 2 bases from J, the gap between germline ends came to 12 bases. Germline assignment: CDR1 DFQATT and CDR2 SNEGSKA (reference sequence). The CDR3 DNA reads as TGCAGTGTACTGACTGACGCCTACAATGAGCAGTTCTTC. Translation: CSVLTDAYNEQFF.

The V and J genes are TRBV11-2 and TRBJ2-3, with D unresolved. CDR1 is SGHAT and CDR2 is FQNNGV in the germline V gene. The CDR3 contains 13 residues. Trimming stripped 5 bases from V and 5 bases from J, with 11 bases between. CDR3 protein: CASSPNVIDTQYF. CDR3 sequence (DNA): TGTGCCAGCAGCCCTAACGTGATAGATACGCAGTATTTT.

The V call is TRBV23-1, the J call TRBJ1-5; unclear D gene. TRBV23-1 is treated as an ORF (open reading frame) with a function not yet certain. The CDR3 consists of 13 residues. V lost 3 bases and J 5 bases, leaving 8 bases between the germline ends. The CDR3 protein is CASSHTLYQPQHF. The CDR3, as DNA: TGCGCCAGCAGTCATACCCTTTATCAGCCCCAGCATTTT.

This clonotype was picked up one time. The chain couples TRBV12-3 or TRBV12-4 to TRBJ1-2; TRBD1 is a possible D gene (5 bases). The CDR3 sequence is 14 residues long. The ends were cut back, 7 bases at V and 3 bases at J, with 15 bases in the middle. CDR3 residues: CASTLGGIDYGYTF. Written as DNA, the CDR3 is TGTGCCAGCACCCTCGGGGGGATCGACTATGGCTACACCTTC.

The V gene is TRBV7-9, the J gene TRBJ2-1, with 8 bases fitting TRBD1. The CDR3 is made up of 15 amino acids. J gave up 4 bases and V 3 bases, and 5 bases lay outside the gene matches. Germline V gene lookup returns CDR1 SEHNR and CDR2 FQNEAQ (reference sequence). This CDR3 reads CASSFSGTGYNEQFF. In DNA form, the CDR3 reads TGTGCCAGCAGCTTCTCCGGGACAGGTTACAATGAGCAGTTCTTC.

The chain has TRBV6-6 and TRBJ2-3; TRBD2 matches at 10 bases. CDR1 and CDR2 (germline): MNHNY, SVGAGI (reference sequence). This CDR3 is 16 amino acids long. With V trimmed by 1 base and J by 2 bases, 3 bases remained unmatched. CDR3 protein: CASSYWTSGPTDTQYF. The DNA of the CDR3 is TGTGCCAGCAGTTACTGGACTAGCGGTCCCACAGATACGCAGTATTTT.

The V and J genes are TRBV7-6 and TRBJ2-7, with a tentative D call TRBD2 (6 bases). Trimming removed 7 bases from V and 3 bases from J, with 16 bases in between. CDR1 is SGHVS, CDR2 FNYEAQ, per germline. The CDR3 is 14 residues long. The CDR3: CASTPGLRDYEQYF. DNA for the CDR3: TGTGCCAGCACCCCGGGTTTGCGGGACTACGAGCAGTACTTC.

This chain uses TRBV24-1 with TRBJ2-1; a possible D gene is TRBD2 (5 bases). Per germline, CDR1 KGHDR and CDR2 SFDVKD. V dropped 4 bases and J dropped 1 base, with 16 bases sitting between them. CDR3 size: 17 residues. This CDR3 reads CATSDPDLTESYNEQFF. The CDR3, as DNA: TGTGCCACCAGTGACCCGGACTTAACAGAATCCTACAATGAGCAGTTCTTC.

The chain employs TRBV27 and TRBJ2-1, with 9 nucleotides matching TRBD2. Germline V gene data show CDR1 as MNHEY and CDR2 as SMNVEV (reference sequence). The V segment lost 5 bases and the J segment 4 bases; nucleotides outside the gene matches: 3. The CDR3 loop spans 14 amino acids. The CDR3 loop reads CASSPSGNYNEQFF. Written as DNA, the CDR3 is TGTGCCAGCAGTCCTAGCGGGAATTACAATGAGCAGTTCTTC.

V usage is TRBV11-2 and J usage is TRBJ2-7; a weak D match, TRBD1 (6 bases). Per germline, CDR1 SGHAT and CDR2 FQNNGV. Trimming pared 5 bases from V and 5 bases from J, leaving 16 bases between. This CDR3 has 14 amino acids. The CDR3 loop is CASSPTGWADEQYF. Here the CDR3 DNA reads TGTGCCAGCAGCCCCACAGGGTGGGCGGACGAGCAGTACTTC. The full variable domain, its missing parts supplied by reference TRBV11-2 and TRBJ2-7, is EAGVAQSPRYKIIEKRQSVAFWCNPISGHATLYWYQQILGQGPKLLIQFQNNGVVDDSQLPKDRFSAERLKGVDSTLKIQPAKLEDSAVYLCASSPTGWADEQYFGPGTRLTVT.

This clonotype has only a few counts. This rearrangement joins TRBV6-4 to TRBJ2-3, with D unclear. CDR1 is MRHNA, CDR2 SNTAGT, per germline. The V and J ends lost 7 bases and 0 bases respectively, with 14 bases between them. This CDR3 is 15 amino acids long. CDR3 DNA: TGTGCCAGCAAGTTGGGTAGCTCCAGCACAGATACGCAGTATTTT. Protein: CASKLGSSSTDTQYF.

CDR3 coding DNA: TGTGCCAGCAGCTTCAAACGGAGCTTCCACTACGAGCAGTACTTC. It codes for CASSFKRSFHYEQYF. This rearrangement joins TRBV5-6 to TRBJ2-7; no reliable D call. The V gene lost 2 bases and the J gene lost 3 bases, with 15 bases spanning the gap. CDR3 length: 15 amino acids. Germline V gene sequence: CDR1 SGHDT, CDR2 YYEEEE. The full variable domain, in which reference TRBV5-6 and TRBJ2-7 provide the parts outside the CDR3, is DAGVTQSPTHLIKTRGQQVTLRCSPKSGHDTVSWYQQALGQGPQFIFQYYEEEERQRGNFPDRFSGHQFPNYSSELNVNALLLGDSALYLCASSFKRSFHYEQYFGPGTRLTVT.

The gene calls are TRBV4-2 and TRBJ2-1, with TRBD2 identical over 7 bases. CDR1 is LGHNA and CDR2 is YNFKEQ in the germline V gene. The CDR3 is 18 amino acids. After removal of 0 bases from V and 4 bases from J, the junction contained 12 bases not matched to a gene. The CDR3 region is CASSQDAVGSGIYNEQFF. Here the CDR3 DNA reads TGTGCCAGCAGCCAAGATGCAGTCGGGAGCGGGATTTACAATGAGCAGTTCTTC.

The chain recombines TRBV4-1 with TRBJ2-1, with D perhaps matching TRBD1 (7 bases). There are 20 residues in the CDR3. The germline CDR1 and CDR2 sequences are MGHRA and YSYEKL. The V end lost 0 bases, the J end lost 1 base, and 22 bases lay between the germline ends. This CDR3 is CASSQEGEGAGGESYNEQFF. CDR3 bases: TGCGCCAGCAGCCAAGAAGGTGAGGGGGCCGGAGGGGAGTCCTACAATGAGCAGTTCTTC.

The chain has TRBV6-5 and TRBJ2-3; D gene unclear. This CDR3 has 14 amino acids. Germline V gives CDR1 MNHEY, CDR2 SVGAGI. V lost 3 bases and J 1 base, leaving 8 bases between the germline ends. The CDR3 DNA follows: TGTGCCAGCAGTTATGGTCAGGGCACAGATACGCAGTATTTT. Encoded protein: CASSYGQGTDTQYF.

This clonotype is judged large. V is TRBV27 and J is TRBJ2-1; TRBD2 agrees at 10 bases. V was pared by 3 bases and J by 7 bases, with 0 bases of the junction left unmatched. The V gene's germline CDR1 is MNHEY and CDR2 SMNVEV (reference sequence). The length of the CDR3 is 13 residues. This CDR3 reads CASSLGLANEQFF. CDR3 nucleotide sequence: TGTGCCAGCAGTTTGGGACTAGCGAATGAGCAGTTCTTC.

J is TRBJ1-1 and V is TRBV5-1; possibly TRBD1 for D (6 bases). The CDR3 has 13 amino acids. The ends were cut back, 0 bases at V and 5 bases at J, with 8 bases in the middle. Germline V lookup: CDR1 SGHRS, CDR2 YFSETQ. DNA of the CDR3: TGCGCCAGCAGCTTGGAAGGGGGAACTGAAGCTTTCTTT. It translates to CASSLEGGTEAFF.

The chain recombines TRBV11-2 with TRBJ2-7; no clear D gene. This CDR3 comprises 15 residues. Trimming removed 1 base from V and 4 bases from J, with 14 bases in between. Germline CDR1 reads SGHAT; CDR2 reads FQNNGV. This chain's CDR3 is CASSLVLHRDYEQYF. CDR3 bases: TGTGCCAGCAGCTTAGTCCTACACAGAGATTACGAGCAGTACTTC.

The rearrangement uses TRBV3-1 and TRBJ2-1; tentatively, D is TRBD2 (6 bases). Trimming left V 7 bases short and J 4 bases short, with 11 bases between. The CDR3 has 13 residues. Germline CDR1 is LGHDT and CDR2 is YNNKEL (reference sequence). This CDR3 is CASTGLPYNEQFF. The DNA for the CDR3 is TGTGCCAGCACGGGACTCCCATACAATGAGCAGTTCTTC.

The chain recombines TRBV12-3 or TRBV12-4 with TRBJ2-2, with D perhaps matching TRBD2 (7 bases). The V end lost 5 bases, the J end lost 3 bases, and 10 bases lay between the germline ends. The CDR3 length is 14 residues. The CDR3 bases are TGTGCCAGCAGTCACGGGGGGCACACCGGGGAGCTGTTTTTT. Its translation is CASSHGGHTGELFF.

In this sample, this clonotype is medium-sized. The chain carries TRBV7-2 and TRBJ1-5; D is ambiguous. The germline gives CDR1 SGHTA, CDR2 FQGNSA. The CDR3 runs to 13 residues. The ends were cut back, 3 bases at V and 7 bases at J, with 10 bases in the middle. DNA of the CDR3: TGTGCCAGCAGCTTGGGTTCCCTCCAGCCCCAGCATTTT. Encoded protein: CASSLGSLQPQHF. Full variable domain (missing parts from reference TRBV7-2 and TRBJ1-5): GAGVSQSPSNKVTEKGKDVELRCDPISGHTALYWYRQSLGQGLEFLIYFQGNSAPDKSGLPSDRFSAERTGGSVSTLTIQRTQQEDSAVYLCASSLGSLQPQHFGDGTRLSIL.

The chain carries TRBV27 and TRBJ2-1; D is unresolved. The CDR3 runs to 14 residues. Germline CDR1 MNHEY, CDR2 SMNVEV (reference sequence). V shed 3 bases and J shed 1 base, with 7 bases lying between them. CDR3 DNA: TGTGCCAGCAGTTTTTTAGGGTCCTACAATGAGCAGTTCTTC. Encoded protein: CASSFLGSYNEQFF.

The chain combines TRBV18 with TRBJ2-3; 11 nucleotides agree with TRBD2. CDR3 length: 18 residues. The trim removed 3 bases at V and 4 bases at J, leaving 12 bases unmatched. Germline V lookup: CDR1 KGHSH, CDR2 LQKENI. CDR3 amino acids: CASSPYPKLAGEADTQYF. CDR3 sequence (DNA): TGTGCCAGCTCACCCTACCCCAAACTAGCGGGAGAAGCAGATACGCAGTATTTT.

This sequence joins TRBV29-1 and TRBJ1-2; D unclear. The CDR3 covers 11 residues. Germline V gene lookup returns CDR1 SQVTM and CDR2 ANQGSEA. Between the trimmed V and J ends, which lost 2 bases and 8 bases, there was a span of 9 bases. Written as DNA, the CDR3 is TGCAGCGTTGAATCCGGGTCCGGCTACACCTTC. Translated: CSVESGSGYTF.

The chain has TRBV28 and TRBJ2-1; 9 bases match TRBD2. V gave up 2 bases and J gave up 9 bases; unmatched junction bases: 5. This CDR3 region has 14 residues. Per germline, CDR1 MDHEN and CDR2 SYDVKM. DNA of the CDR3: TGTGCCAGCAGTTTAAAAGGCGGGGGGGCTGAGCAGTTCTTC. This codes for CASSLKGGGAEQFF.

This clonotype appeared a few times. The rearrangement links TRBV9 to TRBJ2-1; 11 bases align to TRBD2. The CDR3 spans 19 residues. Germline V gives CDR1 SGDLS, CDR2 YYNGEE. Trimming took 0 bases from V and 0 from J; bases not matched to a gene: 8. The CDR3 sequence: CASSVESSGRGSSYNEQFF. In DNA form, the CDR3 reads TGTGCCAGCAGCGTAGAGAGTAGCGGGAGGGGTAGCTCCTACAATGAGCAGTTCTTC.

A single count supports this clonotype. One end of the junction fails to match germline, which may point to a read error. The chain couples TRBV10-3 to TRBJ1-1; a possible D gene is TRBD1 (5 bases). The CDR3 consists of 14 residues. The V gene's germline CDR1 is ENHRY and CDR2 SYGVKD. The chain's CDR3 is CAINGAGGNTKAFF. CDR3 coding DNA: TGTGCCATCAATGGGGCCGGGGGGAACACTAAAGCTTTCTTT.

The chain is built from TRBV28 and TRBJ1-3; weak D call: TRBD1 (5 bases). CDR1 MDHEN and CDR2 SYDVKM come from the germline V gene. The germline V and J ends were trimmed by 3 bases and 0 bases, with 12 bases remaining between them. This CDR3 spans 16 amino acids. For the CDR3, the DNA is TGTGCCAGCAGTTTGGGAGGGGACTACTCTGGAAACACCATATATTTT. Translating gives CASSLGGDYSGNTIYF.

The chain joins TRBV21-1 to TRBJ1-5. TRBV21-1 is flagged as a pseudogene. The length of the CDR3 is 13 residues. CDR3 coding DNA: TGTGCCAGCAGGCGTTATAGCAATCAGCCCCAGCATTTT. It encodes CASRRYSNQPQHF.